The TCR beta chain described here comes from a study of shared clonotypes between healthy human individuals. Naive CD8 isolation took CD45RO-negative cells positively selected for CCR7 and excluded terminally differentiated effector memory CD45RA+ cells. The donors, healthy adults who were HIV-negative, had experienced no recent acute infections or vaccinations. Every donor was a Caucasian adult from Nashville, Tennessee. To note about this clone: Its antigen remains unknown.

Assay used: immunoSEQ multiplex PCR; TCRdb lists only in-frame clones, some missing. The table has approximately 600,000 clones, 85% to 95% seen once; the top ten hold about 0.11%. Deletions cut 4 bases from V and 3 bases from J, with 4 bases between. This CDR3 contains 12 residues. From germline, CDR1 is LNHDA and CDR2 SQIVND (reference sequence). Study-level findings and limits: Larger estimated richness was generally recorded for naive subsets relative to memory subsets. It was the non-shared clonotypes that had lower generation probabilities than clonotypes shared by all four donors.

The rearrangement joins TRBV19 to TRBJ2-1; no clear D gene. The TCR originated in a woman in her twenties or thirties in good health. Sequences were obtained from naive CD8+ T cells sorted from blood. The CDR3 bases are TGTGCCAGTAGTAACCTCTACAATGAGCAGTTCTTC. Translation gives CASSNLYNEQFF.